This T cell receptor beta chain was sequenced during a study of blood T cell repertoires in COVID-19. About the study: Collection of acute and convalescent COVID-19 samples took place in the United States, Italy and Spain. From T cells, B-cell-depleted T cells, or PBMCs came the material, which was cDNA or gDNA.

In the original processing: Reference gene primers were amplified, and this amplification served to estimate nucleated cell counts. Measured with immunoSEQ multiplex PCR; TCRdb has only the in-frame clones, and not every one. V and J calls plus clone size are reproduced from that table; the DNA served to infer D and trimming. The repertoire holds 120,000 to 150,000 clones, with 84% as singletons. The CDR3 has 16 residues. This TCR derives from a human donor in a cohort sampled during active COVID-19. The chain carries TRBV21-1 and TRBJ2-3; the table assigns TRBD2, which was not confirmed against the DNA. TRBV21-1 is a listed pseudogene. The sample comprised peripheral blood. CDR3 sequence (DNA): TGTGCCAGCAGCAAAGTGGGGCGGGATTTAAGAGATACGCAGTATTTT. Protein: CASSKVGRDLRDTQYF.